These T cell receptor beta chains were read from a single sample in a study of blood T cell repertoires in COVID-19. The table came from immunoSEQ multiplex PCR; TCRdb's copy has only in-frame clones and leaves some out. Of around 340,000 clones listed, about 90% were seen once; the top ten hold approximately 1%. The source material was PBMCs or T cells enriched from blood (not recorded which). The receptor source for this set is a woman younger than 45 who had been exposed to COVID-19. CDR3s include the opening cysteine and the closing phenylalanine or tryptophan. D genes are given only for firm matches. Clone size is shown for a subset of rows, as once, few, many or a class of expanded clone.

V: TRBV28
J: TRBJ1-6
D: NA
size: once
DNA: TGTGCCAGCAGTTTAGCGACAGGTGGGATTCCAAGTAATTCACCCCTCCACTTT
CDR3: CASSLATGGIPSNSPLHF

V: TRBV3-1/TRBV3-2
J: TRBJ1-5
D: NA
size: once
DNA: TGTGCCAGCAGCCAAGGCACATCATCAGCCCAGCATTTT
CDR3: CASSQGTSSAQHF

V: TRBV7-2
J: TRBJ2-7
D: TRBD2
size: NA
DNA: TGTGCCAGCAGCTTAGGACCTAGCGGAGACTCCTACGAGCAGTACTTC
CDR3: CASSLGPSGDSYEQYF

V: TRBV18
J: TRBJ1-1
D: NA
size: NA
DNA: TGTGCCAGCTCACCTCAATTGAGGGGAGGGGGCACTGAAGCTTTCTTT
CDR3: CASSPQLRGGGTEAFF

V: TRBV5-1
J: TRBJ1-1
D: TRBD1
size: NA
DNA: TGCGCCAGCAGCTTACAGGGGGCGGAAAGGAACACTGAAGCTTTCTTT
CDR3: CASSLQGAERNTEAFF

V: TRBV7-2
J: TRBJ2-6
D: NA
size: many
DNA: TGTGCCAGCAGCTTCCTAGGGGGAACCGGGGCCAACGTCCTGACTTTC
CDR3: CASSFLGGTGANVLTF

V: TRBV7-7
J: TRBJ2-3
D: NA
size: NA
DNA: TGTGCTAGCAGCTCCACCACCAGGGTCACAGATACGCAGTATTTT
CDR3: CASSSTTRVTDTQYF

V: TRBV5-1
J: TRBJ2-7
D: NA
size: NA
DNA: TGCGCCAGCAGCTTGCTTCAGGGCACAGGGGAGCAGTACTTC
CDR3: CASSLLQGTGEQYF

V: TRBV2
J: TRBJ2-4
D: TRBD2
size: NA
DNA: TGTGCCAGCAGGCCGGGTACAGGGCGGGGGGTTCAGTACTTC
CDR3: CASRPGTGRGVQYF

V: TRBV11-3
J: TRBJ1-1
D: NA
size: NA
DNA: TGTGCCAGCAGCTTAGATCGGGGGAGGCAGCCACAGGTGACTGAAGCTTTCTTT
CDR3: CASSLDRGRQPQVTEAFF

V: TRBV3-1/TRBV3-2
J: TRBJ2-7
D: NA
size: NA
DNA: TGTGCCAGCAGCCGCGGGGCGGAGGCCTACGAGCAGTACTTC
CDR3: CASSRGAEAYEQYF

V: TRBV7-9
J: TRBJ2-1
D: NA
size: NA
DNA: TGTGCCAGCGAGGCGAATGAGCAGTTCTTC
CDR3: CASEANEQFF

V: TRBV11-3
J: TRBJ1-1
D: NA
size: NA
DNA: TGTGCCAGCAGCTTAGGAGGCGGGCTGGACACTGAAGCTTTCTTT
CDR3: CASSLGGGLDTEAFF

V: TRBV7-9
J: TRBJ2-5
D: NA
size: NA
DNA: TGTGCCAGCAGCGGGGACAACAGCCAAGAGACCCAGTACTTC
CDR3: CASSGDNSQETQYF

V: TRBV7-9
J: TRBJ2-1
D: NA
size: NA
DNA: TGTGCCAGCAGCTTTCCCCAAGAGGGGGGGTCCTACAATGAGCAGTTCTTC
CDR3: CASSFPQEGGSYNEQFF

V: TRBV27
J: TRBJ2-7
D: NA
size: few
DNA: TGTGCCAGCAGTTCCCCCCTAACTAGGTACGAGCAGTACTTC
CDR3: CASSSPLTRYEQYF

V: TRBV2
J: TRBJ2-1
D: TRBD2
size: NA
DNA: TGTGCCAGCCCGAAGGATCTAGCGGGCAATGAGCAGTTCTTC
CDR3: CASPKDLAGNEQFF

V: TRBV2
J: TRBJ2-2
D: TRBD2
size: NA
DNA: TGTGCCAGCAGTGTCCCCGTAGCGGGAGCCCCCGGGGAGCTGTTTTTT
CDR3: CASSVPVAGAPGELFF

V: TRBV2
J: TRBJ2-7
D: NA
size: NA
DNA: TGTGCCACCACAGGGGGAGGGGGCTACGAGCAGTACTTC
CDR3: CATTGGGGYEQYF

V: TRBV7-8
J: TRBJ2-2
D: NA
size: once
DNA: TGTGCCAGCAGCTTAAAGTCTGGACAGAACACCGGGGAGCTGTTTTTT
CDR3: CASSLKSGQNTGELFF

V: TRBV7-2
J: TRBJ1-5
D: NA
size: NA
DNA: TGTGCCAGCAGCTTAGTAGCAGGGGTTGGACAGCCCCAGCATTTT
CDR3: CASSLVAGVGQPQHF

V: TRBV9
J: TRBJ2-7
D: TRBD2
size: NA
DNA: TGTGCCAGCAGCGTAGACCCTAGCGGGGCCTGGGAGCAGTACTTC
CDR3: CASSVDPSGAWEQYF

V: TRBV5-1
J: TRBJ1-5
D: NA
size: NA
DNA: TGCGCCAGCAGCTTGGGTTCTGGGGGGAGCAATCAGCCCCAGCATTTT
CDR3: CASSLGSGGSNQPQHF

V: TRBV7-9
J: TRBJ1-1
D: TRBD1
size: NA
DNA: TGTGCCAGCAGCTTGCGGGGACAGGGATTAACTGAAGCTTTCTTT
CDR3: CASSLRGQGLTEAFF

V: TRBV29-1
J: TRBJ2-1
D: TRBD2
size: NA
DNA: TGCAGCGGAGCCGTACTAGCGGGGCGATACAATGAGCAGTTCTTC
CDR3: CSGAVLAGRYNEQFF

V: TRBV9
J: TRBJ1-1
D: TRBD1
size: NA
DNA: TGTGCCAGCAGCGTAGGTGGGACAGCCATGAACACTGAAGCTTTCTTT
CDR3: CASSVGGTAMNTEAFF

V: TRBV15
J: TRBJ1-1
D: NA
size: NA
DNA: TGTGCCACCAGCGGAGACCCCACGGGAACTGAAGCTTTCTTT
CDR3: CATSGDPTGTEAFF

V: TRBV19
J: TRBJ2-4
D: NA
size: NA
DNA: TGTGCCAGTAGTATAGGAGGGCCCCACGGGAACATTCAGTACTTC
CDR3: CASSIGGPHGNIQYF

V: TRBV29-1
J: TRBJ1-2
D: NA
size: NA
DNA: TGCAGCGTTGGCCACGTGGGGGGGGCTATGTACACCTTC
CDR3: CSVGHVGGAMYTF